The entry below describes one TCR beta chain. Its cognate antigen has yet to be identified. No much larger clone exists at a distance of one base, and base qualities are not known. One collaborating source in Seattle enrolled patients during active infection and followed them longitudinally through the course of disease. Collaborating institutions collected whole blood in K2EDTA tubes following their own protocols. For TCRbeta analysis, collaborators shipped samples as frozen whole blood, isolated PBMCs, or DNA extracted from either of those sample types. The immunoSEQ Assay, a bias-controlled multiplex PCR, was used to amplify TCRbeta CDR3 regions from genomic DNA. Per the authors' processing: Nucleated cell counts per sample were estimated from amplification of reference gene primers within the assay. Sequence reads were collapsed and filtered to measure the absolute abundance of every unique TCRbeta CDR3 rearrangement. For each sample, productive Simpson clonality was calculated by taking the square root of Simpson's diversity index across productive rearrangements. The source is immuneACCESS, and TCRdb retained only in-frame sequences with V and J called. Part of the clones is not carried over; for the studies checked, unresolved V genes explain less than half of this, and the remainder is unexplained. The D gene and trimming were derived from the DNA, and the V and J assignments and clone size from that table. The sample data list more than 250,000 clones, and approximately 90% of these were observed just once. Over 5% of the sample lies in the top ten.

This sample is part of a study of blood T cell repertoires in COVID-19 (dated by TCRdb to 2020 to 2022). Turning to the overall study: Collaborator samples came from the United States, Italy and Spain and covered acute and convalescent phases of COVID-19. The prospective study material was composed of cDNA or gDNA derived from T cells, B-cell-depleted T cells, or PBMCs. Subjects who had been exposed to COVID-19, were actively infected with it, or had recovered from it provided the deeply sampled blood TCRbeta repertoires that made up the dataset. The repertoires were released in a freely available public database meant as a resource for research on the immune response to SARS-CoV-2. The samples were drawn from two sources: the first 160 participants of the ongoing ImmuneRACE study, and 1,254 subjects contributed by 6 global collaborators. Sample metadata almost always included a de-identified subject ID, COVID-19 status, age in years and sex. HLA class I and class II types, where available, came from metadata supplied by the sample provider rather than from assay-based typing.

The CDR3 covers 13 residues, taking in both the cysteine and the phenylalanine. Only CDR3 DNA is held: 39 bases, read in frame from base 1. The germline V gene encodes CDR1 MNHEY and CDR2 SVGAGI. The germline ends are 9 bases apart after V is trimmed by 6 bases and J by 1 base. The investigation overall reported the following: The quantity of clinical and demographic metadata differed by source and by participant and was supplied without curation.

This chain is built from TRBV6-5 and TRBJ2-5; TRBD2 might be the D gene, on 5 matching bases. This clonotype originated in a woman aged 45-59 years with COVID-19, enrolled during active disease. The sequenced sample consisted of peripheral blood. The DNA reads as follows: TGTGCCAGCAGCCCGGGGAGCCAAGAGACCCAGTACTTC. The encoded protein is CASSPGSQETQYF.